The sequence of this T cell receptor (beta chain) was determined in a study of identical twins. The CDR3 covers 13 residues. Trimming removed 2 bases from V and 9 bases from J; junction bases left unmatched: 3. This clonotype was detected many times. Template switching added a universal primer binding site, and final cDNA carried unique molecular identifiers. TCRdb reprocessed the 5' RACE reads via MiXCR and lists one record per CDR3 protein. The sample lists roughly 710,000 distinct CDR3 sequences, approximately 6% occurring once. The rearrangement uses TRBV12-3 or TRBV12-4 and TRBJ2-5; the match to TRBD2 covers 10 bases. The specimen sequenced was naive T cells sorted from blood. The TCR was taken from a man aged 18 to 30 in good health. In DNA form, the CDR3 reads TGTGCCAGCAGTTTACCTAGCGGGAGTTCCCAGTACTTC. Its translation is CASSLPSGSSQYF.